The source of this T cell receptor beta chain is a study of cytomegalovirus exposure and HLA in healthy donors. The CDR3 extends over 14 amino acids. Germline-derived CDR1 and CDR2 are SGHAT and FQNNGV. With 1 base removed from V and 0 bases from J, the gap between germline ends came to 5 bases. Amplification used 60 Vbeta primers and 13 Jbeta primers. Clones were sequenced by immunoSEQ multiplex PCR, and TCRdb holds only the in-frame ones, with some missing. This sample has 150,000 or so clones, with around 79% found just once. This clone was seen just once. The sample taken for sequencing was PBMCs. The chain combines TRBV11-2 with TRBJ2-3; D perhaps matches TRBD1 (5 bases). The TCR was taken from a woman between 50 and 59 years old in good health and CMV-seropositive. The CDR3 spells CASSLGQSTDTQYF. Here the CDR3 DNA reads TGTGCCAGCAGCTTAGGACAGAGCACAGATACGCAGTATTTT.